Listed below are T cell receptor beta chains from one sample, sequenced in a study of T-cell memory formation after mild COVID-19. TCRdb independently ran MiXCR on the 5' RACE reads; one entry per CDR3 protein. The repertoire holds under 450,000 distinct CDR3 sequences, with over 13% as singletons. The source material was PBMCs or a T cell subset sorted from them (not recorded which). The receptors derive from a man aged 18 to 29 who had mild COVID-19 (a few samples of this study predate the infection). Cell type and time point are not known. The CDR3 runs from the conserved cysteine through the conserved F or W. Fields, in order: clone size, CDR3 length, V gene, J gene, D gene, CDR3 protein, CDR3 DNA. A D gene is named only where the DNA matches it firmly. For some rows the clone size is stated as once, few or many, or as a class when expanded; others skip it.

.,13,TRBV12-3/TRBV12-4,TRBJ1-2,.,CASSNQVGYGYTF,TGTGCCAGCTCCAATCAGGTCGGCTATGGCTACACCTTC
.,16,TRBV4-3,TRBJ2-3,.,CASSQDRGAGKDTQYF,TGCGCCAGCAGCCAAGATCGGGGGGCGGGGAAAGATACGCAGTATTTT
many,14,TRBV5-1,TRBJ2-1,TRBD1,CASTWWDRGREQFF,TGCGCCAGCACCTGGTGGGACAGGGGGCGTGAGCAGTTCTTC
few,16,TRBV4-1,TRBJ2-7,TRBD1,CASSQVGTGKRDEQYF,TGCGCCAGCAGCCAAGTCGGGACAGGGAAGAGAGACGAGCAGTACTTC
.,13,TRBV7-2,TRBJ1-2,.,CASSLPTAGGYTF,TGTGCCAGCAGCTTACCGACCGCGGGTGGCTACACCTTC
.,16,TRBV20-1,TRBJ2-3,TRBD2,CSAPDNSGGRWDTQYF,TGCAGTGCACCAGATAATAGCGGGGGGCGGTGGGATACGCAGTATTTT
.,16,TRBV19,TRBJ1-5,.,CASMLGGHASNQPQHF,TGTGCCAGTATGTTGGGAGGACACGCTAGCAATCAGCCCCAGCATTTT
many,14,TRBV5-6,TRBJ1-5,TRBD1,CASSYRDSNQPQHF,TGTGCCAGCAGCTACCGGGACAGTAATCAGCCCCAGCATTTT
few,15,TRBV5-1,TRBJ1-2,.,CASSLTEAVPYGYTF,TGCGCCAGCAGCTTGACAGAGGCCGTGCCCTATGGCTACACCTTC
.,16,TRBV6-6,TRBJ2-3,.,CASSYYRTENTDTQYF,TGTGCCAGCAGTTACTATCGGACAGAAAACACAGATACGCAGTATTTT
.,15,TRBV7-8,TRBJ2-6,.,CASSLTQLRANVLTF,TGTGCCAGCAGCTTAACACAGCTCCGGGCCAACGTCCTGACTTTC
.,18,TRBV6-2/TRBV6-3,TRBJ1-5,TRBD1,CASSYGGQGGSYNQPQHF,TGTGCCAGCAGTTACGGGGGACAGGGAGGGAGCTACAATCAGCCCCAGCATTTT
few,13,TRBV11-2,TRBJ2-4,.,CASRLVAKNIQYF,TGTGCCAGCCGATTGGTAGCCAAAAACATTCAGTACTTC
.,16,TRBV7-2,TRBJ2-3,.,CASSRITGSSTDTQYF,TGTGCCAGCAGCCGAATAACAGGTTCTAGCACAGATACGCAGTATTTT
.,16,TRBV5-1,TRBJ1-1,TRBD1,CASSLGQGGMNTEAFF,TGCGCCAGCAGCTTGGGACAGGGAGGCATGAACACTGAAGCTTTCTTT
.,14,TRBV27,TRBJ2-5,.,CASSIGRGPETQYF,TGTGCCAGCAGTATCGGACGGGGGCCAGAGACCCAGTACTTC
.,16,TRBV20-1,TRBJ2-1,TRBD2,CSAVTSGGAFDGEQFF,TGCAGTGCGGTTACTAGCGGGGGGGCTTTTGACGGTGAGCAGTTCTTC
many,12,TRBV9,TRBJ1-2,.,CASSAEGGRPTF,TGTGCCAGCAGCGCGGAAGGGGGGAGGCCCACCTTC
.,13,TRBV12-3/TRBV12-4,TRBJ1-1,.,CASRPPENTEAFF,TGTGCCAGCAGGCCCCCAGAGAACACTGAAGCTTTCTTT
.,19,TRBV21-1,TRBJ2-3,.,CASSKTSGLLGCCTDTQYF,TGTGCCAGCAGCAAGACTAGCGGGCTATTGGGGTGTTGCACAGATACGCAGTATTTT
many,15,TRBV5-1,TRBJ1-1,.,CASKEPRVGDTEAFF,TGCGCCAGCAAGGAACCTCGCGTAGGGGACACTGAAGCTTTCTTT
.,12,TRBV10-3,TRBJ1-2,.,CAIREGGSGYTF,TGTGCCATCAGGGAAGGGGGTTCTGGCTACACCTTC
.,13,TRBV19,TRBJ1-5,.,CASTTSPNQPQHF,TGTGCCAGTACCACCTCCCCCAATCAGCCCCAGCATTTT
few,16,TRBV20-1,TRBJ2-5,.,CSARDVRDSPRETQYF,TGCAGTGCTAGAGACGTTCGGGACTCGCCGAGGGAGACCCAGTACTTC
many,14,TRBV7-6,TRBJ2-3,.,CASSSGLITDTQYF,TGTGCCAGCAGCTCAGGGTTGATAACAGATACGCAGTATTTT
.,14,TRBV29-1,TRBJ2-3,TRBD1,CSYIRAGGLDTQYF,TGCAGCTACATCCGGGCAGGGGGCCTAGATACGCAGTATTTT
few,16,TRBV29-1,TRBJ2-3,.,CSVRPTWFSSTDTQYF,TGCAGCGTCCGGCCTACCTGGTTCTCTAGCACAGATACGCAGTATTTT
many,16,TRBV5-5,TRBJ1-1,.,CASSLDRSGMNTEAFF,TGTGCCAGCAGCTTGGACAGGTCGGGCATGAACACTGAAGCTTTCTTT
.,12,TRBV6-5,TRBJ2-3,.,CASSTEVGTQYF,TGTGCCAGCAGCACCGAGGTCGGTACGCAGTATTTT
.,14,TRBV12-3/TRBV12-4,TRBJ1-4,.,CASSYNDPLEKLFF,TGTGCCAGCAGTTACAATGACCCACTTGAAAAACTGTTTTTT
.,15,TRBV9,TRBJ2-3,TRBD1,CASSFGQGASDTQYF,TGTGCCAGCAGCTTCGGCCAGGGGGCGTCAGATACGCAGTATTTT